Listed below are T cell receptor beta chains from one sample, sequenced in a study of blood T cell repertoires in COVID-19. Sequencing used immunoSEQ multiplex PCR; TCRdb keeps in-frame clones, though not all of them. The repertoire consists of about 400,000 clones, with 89% occurring once and the leading ten covering less than 2%. Sequencing was done on a sample of PBMCs or T cells enriched from blood (not recorded which). The source of these receptors is a woman aged 30 to 39 who had recovered from COVID-19. Both conserved end residues are part of each CDR3. A D gene is named only where the DNA matches it firmly. The size of a clone is reported for some rows only, either as once, few or many, or as a class for expanded clones.

d_call: -
j_call: TRBJ1-1
v_call: TRBV18
clone_size: -
cdr3_aa: CASSPPSPMNTEAFF
cdr3_nt: TGTGCCAGCTCACCCCCATCACCTATGAACACTGAAGCTTTCTTT

d_call: TRBD1
j_call: TRBJ1-5
v_call: TRBV4-3
clone_size: -
cdr3_aa: CASSQGMTGNQPQHF
cdr3_nt: TGCGCCAGCAGCCAAGGGATGACAGGGAATCAGCCCCAGCATTTT

d_call: -
j_call: TRBJ1-5
v_call: TRBV6-6
clone_size: -
cdr3_aa: CAAGYQPQHF
cdr3_nt: TGTGCCGCAGGGTATCAGCCCCAGCATTTT

d_call: TRBD1
j_call: TRBJ1-4
v_call: TRBV5-1
clone_size: once
cdr3_aa: CASSLAPTGTNEKLFF
cdr3_nt: TGCGCCAGCAGCTTGGCTCCGACAGGGACAAATGAAAAACTGTTTTTT

d_call: -
j_call: TRBJ1-2
v_call: TRBV7-9
clone_size: -
cdr3_aa: CASSVGHYGYTF
cdr3_nt: TGTGCCAGCAGCGTTGGACACTACGGCTACACCTTC

d_call: TRBD1
j_call: TRBJ2-1
v_call: TRBV7-2
clone_size: -
cdr3_aa: CASSKDRGRNEQFF
cdr3_nt: TGTGCCAGCAGCAAGGACAGGGGGCGGAATGAGCAGTTCTTC

d_call: TRBD2
j_call: TRBJ2-3
v_call: TRBV10-3
clone_size: -
cdr3_aa: CAISGKASGTDTQYF
cdr3_nt: TGTGCCATCAGTGGAAAGGCTAGCGGAACAGATACGCAGTATTTT

d_call: -
j_call: TRBJ2-7
v_call: TRBV27
clone_size: -
cdr3_aa: CASSLNARGNSEQYF
cdr3_nt: TGTGCCAGCAGTTTAAACGCGCGGGGAAACAGCGAGCAGTACTTC

d_call: -
j_call: TRBJ1-1
v_call: TRBV9
clone_size: -
cdr3_aa: CASSVVTLGVSTEAFF
cdr3_nt: TGTGCCAGCAGCGTAGTGACTTTAGGGGTGAGCACTGAAGCTTTCTTT

d_call: -
j_call: TRBJ1-2
v_call: TRBV28
clone_size: once
cdr3_aa: CASRTESDSYGYTF
cdr3_nt: TGTGCCAGCAGAACGGAATCCGACAGCTATGGCTACACCTTC

d_call: TRBD2
j_call: TRBJ2-1
v_call: TRBV10-1
clone_size: -
cdr3_aa: CASSEYASGSTHEQFF
cdr3_nt: TGCGCCAGCAGTGAGTACGCTAGCGGGAGTACCCATGAGCAGTTCTTC

d_call: -
j_call: TRBJ1-1
v_call: TRBV7-2
clone_size: -
cdr3_aa: CASSSSWVVPGIF
cdr3_nt: TGTGCCAGCAGCTCCAGTTGGGTAGTGCCCGGGATATTT

d_call: TRBD2
j_call: TRBJ2-1
v_call: TRBV7-3
clone_size: -
cdr3_aa: CASSMGLAEQFF
cdr3_nt: TGTGCCAGCAGCATGGGACTAGCGGAGCAGTTCTTC

d_call: TRBD2
j_call: TRBJ2-1
v_call: TRBV5-1
clone_size: -
cdr3_aa: CASSLVITSGAVTYNEQFF
cdr3_nt: TGCGCCAGCAGCTTGGTTATCACTAGCGGGGCCGTTACCTACAATGAGCAGTTCTTC

d_call: -
j_call: TRBJ2-7
v_call: TRBV27
clone_size: -
cdr3_aa: CASSYRENSYEQYF
cdr3_nt: TGTGCCAGCAGTTACCGGGAGAATTCCTACGAGCAGTACTTC

d_call: -
j_call: TRBJ1-1
v_call: TRBV10-3
clone_size: -
cdr3_aa: CAISDSKPYTEAFF
cdr3_nt: TGTGCCATCAGTGACAGTAAACCCTACACTGAAGCTTTCTTT

d_call: -
j_call: TRBJ2-2
v_call: TRBV7-3
clone_size: -
cdr3_aa: CASSLISGELFF
cdr3_nt: TGTGCCAGCAGCTTAATATCGGGGGAGCTGTTTTTT

d_call: TRBD1
j_call: TRBJ1-1
v_call: TRBV2
clone_size: -
cdr3_aa: CASSLNPGQGKAFF
cdr3_nt: TGTGCCAGCAGTCTAAATCCGGGACAGGGAAAAGCTTTCTTT

d_call: TRBD1
j_call: TRBJ1-5
v_call: TRBV6-2/TRBV6-3
clone_size: -
cdr3_aa: CASSRTGPANQPQHF
cdr3_nt: TGTGCCAGCAGTCGGACAGGGCCCGCTAATCAGCCCCAGCATTTT

d_call: -
j_call: TRBJ1-1
v_call: TRBV6-5
clone_size: -
cdr3_aa: CASSKQGIGTEAFF
cdr3_nt: TGTGCCAGCAGTAAACAGGGTATTGGCACTGAAGCTTTCTTT

d_call: TRBD1
j_call: TRBJ2-3
v_call: TRBV6-5
clone_size: -
cdr3_aa: CASSRTGLTDTQYF
cdr3_nt: TGTGCCAGCAGTCGGACAGGGCTCACAGATACGCAGTATTTT

d_call: TRBD1
j_call: TRBJ1-1
v_call: TRBV24-1
clone_size: -
cdr3_aa: CATSDPGQVRAFF
cdr3_nt: TGTGCCACCAGTGATCCCGGACAGGTCCGGGCTTTCTTT

d_call: TRBD1
j_call: TRBJ2-7
v_call: TRBV19
clone_size: -
cdr3_aa: CASSLDRAHYEQYF
cdr3_nt: TGTGCCAGTAGTCTGGACAGGGCCCACTACGAGCAGTACTTC

d_call: TRBD1
j_call: TRBJ1-2
v_call: TRBV7-2
clone_size: -
cdr3_aa: CASSSSRTGGYYGYTF
cdr3_nt: TGTGCCAGCAGCTCTTCTCGGACAGGGGGCTACTATGGCTACACCTTC

d_call: TRBD2
j_call: TRBJ2-1
v_call: TRBV6-2/TRBV6-3
clone_size: -
cdr3_aa: CASSPIYRLAGFYNEQFF
cdr3_nt: TGTGCCAGCAGTCCGATCTACAGACTAGCGGGCTTCTACAATGAGCAGTTCTTC

d_call: -
j_call: TRBJ2-1
v_call: TRBV29-1
clone_size: -
cdr3_aa: CSVHGGSYNEQFF
cdr3_nt: TGCAGCGTTCACGGGGGCTCCTACAATGAGCAGTTCTTC

d_call: -
j_call: TRBJ2-3
v_call: TRBV11-2
clone_size: -
cdr3_aa: CASSTRLTIRTDTQYF
cdr3_nt: TGTGCCAGCAGCACTCGACTAACAATACGCACAGATACGCAGTATTTT

d_call: TRBD1
j_call: TRBJ2-7
v_call: TRBV5-1
clone_size: -
cdr3_aa: CASSPRDRGSLEQYF
cdr3_nt: TGCGCCAGCAGCCCCCGGGACAGGGGTTCTCTCGAGCAGTACTTC

d_call: TRBD2
j_call: TRBJ2-2
v_call: TRBV2
clone_size: -
cdr3_aa: CASSTEPLAGTNTGELFF
cdr3_nt: TGTGCCAGCAGTACCGAACCTCTAGCGGGGACGAACACCGGGGAGCTGTTTTTT

d_call: -
j_call: TRBJ1-4
v_call: TRBV11-2
clone_size: -
cdr3_aa: CASSLDRSRGEKLFF
cdr3_nt: TGTGCCAGCAGCTTAGACCGGTCCCGGGGGGAAAAACTGTTTTTT

d_call: TRBD1
j_call: TRBJ1-5
v_call: TRBV7-2
clone_size: -
cdr3_aa: CASSLGGQGGSNQPQHF
cdr3_nt: TGTGCCAGCAGCTTAGGGGGACAGGGGGGTAGCAATCAGCCCCAGCATTTT

d_call: TRBD2
j_call: TRBJ2-4
v_call: TRBV4-1
clone_size: -
cdr3_aa: CASSRITTAGAGDIQYF
cdr3_nt: TGCGCCAGCAGCCGCATAACGACGGCGGGAGCTGGGGACATTCAGTACTTC

d_call: TRBD1
j_call: TRBJ2-5
v_call: TRBV13
clone_size: -
cdr3_aa: CASTRTGKVTQYF
cdr3_nt: TGTGCCAGCACCCGGACAGGGAAGGTGACCCAGTACTTC

d_call: -
j_call: TRBJ1-2
v_call: TRBV4-2
clone_size: -
cdr3_aa: CASSQDPHYGGYTF
cdr3_nt: TGTGCCAGCAGCCAAGACCCGCACTACGGGGGCTACACCTTC

d_call: -
j_call: TRBJ2-7
v_call: TRBV2
clone_size: -
cdr3_aa: CATRSRVGHEQYF
cdr3_nt: TGTGCCACCCGAAGTAGAGTGGGGCACGAGCAGTACTTC

d_call: -
j_call: TRBJ2-7
v_call: TRBV2
clone_size: -
cdr3_aa: CASSQEVGGEQYF
cdr3_nt: TGTGCCAGCAGTCAAGAGGTAGGGGGCGAGCAGTACTTC

d_call: TRBD1
j_call: TRBJ1-2
v_call: TRBV7-9
clone_size: -
cdr3_aa: CASSLAPTGTGIYGYTF
cdr3_nt: TGTGCCAGCAGCTTAGCCCCAACCGGGACAGGGATCTATGGCTACACCTTC

d_call: -
j_call: TRBJ2-2
v_call: TRBV10-1
clone_size: -
cdr3_aa: CATCLRGGDTGELFF
cdr3_nt: TGCGCCACCTGTCTCAGGGGAGGGGACACCGGGGAGCTGTTTTTT

d_call: TRBD1
j_call: TRBJ2-5
v_call: TRBV11-2
clone_size: -
cdr3_aa: CASSDREGSRRETQYF
cdr3_nt: TGTGCCAGCAGCGACAGGGAAGGGTCTCGGAGGGAGACCCAGTACTTC

d_call: -
j_call: TRBJ2-7
v_call: TRBV7-9
clone_size: -
cdr3_aa: CASSSNPGYRLVEQYF
cdr3_nt: TGTGCCAGCAGCTCAAATCCGGGTTACAGGCTGGTAGAGCAGTACTTC

d_call: -
j_call: TRBJ2-7
v_call: TRBV2
clone_size: -
cdr3_aa: CASSREREQYF
cdr3_nt: TGTGCCAGCAGTAGAGAGAGAGAGCAGTACTTC

d_call: -
j_call: TRBJ1-3
v_call: TRBV7-9
clone_size: -
cdr3_aa: CASSHRARAGNTIYF
cdr3_nt: TGTGCCAGCAGCCACCGGGCGAGGGCTGGAAACACCATATATTTT

d_call: -
j_call: TRBJ1-2
v_call: TRBV2
clone_size: -
cdr3_aa: CVLQGGYTF
cdr3_nt: TGTGTCCTACAGGGTGGCTACACCTTC

d_call: -
j_call: TRBJ1-5
v_call: TRBV15
clone_size: -
cdr3_aa: CATSRDPVSNQPQHF
cdr3_nt: TGTGCCACCAGCAGAGATCCGGTGAGCAATCAGCCCCAGCATTTT

d_call: TRBD1
j_call: TRBJ1-1
v_call: TRBV7-9
clone_size: -
cdr3_aa: CASSLRPGQHMNTEAFF
cdr3_nt: TGTGCCAGCAGCTTAAGGCCGGGACAGCACATGAACACTGAAGCTTTCTTT

d_call: -
j_call: TRBJ1-1
v_call: TRBV30
clone_size: -
cdr3_aa: CAWSIPGGTEAFF
cdr3_nt: TGTGCCTGGAGTATTCCTGGAGGGACTGAAGCTTTCTTT

d_call: TRBD1
j_call: TRBJ2-7
v_call: TRBV7-6
clone_size: few
cdr3_aa: CASSLGRQGTYEQYF
cdr3_nt: TGTGCCAGCAGCTTAGGTCGACAGGGGACCTACGAGCAGTACTTC

d_call: TRBD2
j_call: TRBJ2-5
v_call: TRBV24-1
clone_size: -
cdr3_aa: CATSTSGPPGTQYF
cdr3_nt: TGTGCCACCAGCACTAGCGGACCCCCGGGGACCCAGTACTTC

d_call: -
j_call: TRBJ2-5
v_call: TRBV6-5
clone_size: -
cdr3_aa: CASTGEVKETQYF
cdr3_nt: TGTGCCAGCACCGGGGAAGTTAAAGAGACCCAGTACTTC

d_call: TRBD1
j_call: TRBJ1-2
v_call: TRBV28
clone_size: -
cdr3_aa: CASSYPTGAIDSYGYTF
cdr3_nt: TGTGCCAGCAGTTATCCGACAGGGGCAATAGATAGCTATGGCTACACCTTC

d_call: TRBD2
j_call: TRBJ2-7
v_call: TRBV11-2
clone_size: -
cdr3_aa: CASSPGLAGGEQYF
cdr3_nt: TGTGCCAGCTCACCGGGACTAGCGGGAGGCGAGCAGTACTTC

d_call: TRBD1
j_call: TRBJ2-5
v_call: TRBV9
clone_size: -
cdr3_aa: CASSGGQGVFETQYF
cdr3_nt: TGTGCCAGCAGCGGTGGACAGGGAGTTTTTGAGACCCAGTACTTC

d_call: TRBD1
j_call: TRBJ2-1
v_call: TRBV6-1
clone_size: -
cdr3_aa: CASSETRTGGYNEQFF
cdr3_nt: TGTGCCAGCAGTGAAACGAGGACAGGGGGGTACAATGAGCAGTTCTTC

d_call: TRBD1
j_call: TRBJ2-1
v_call: TRBV24-1
clone_size: -
cdr3_aa: CATQGGQGFSHEQFF
cdr3_nt: TGTGCCACCCAGGGGGGACAGGGTTTTAGCCATGAGCAGTTCTTC

d_call: TRBD2
j_call: TRBJ2-7
v_call: TRBV25-1
clone_size: -
cdr3_aa: CASSSPSGSFYEQYF
cdr3_nt: TGTGCCAGCAGCAGTCCTAGCGGGAGCTTCTACGAGCAGTACTTC

d_call: TRBD1
j_call: TRBJ1-1
v_call: TRBV7-9
clone_size: -
cdr3_aa: CASSPGGGGTEAFF
cdr3_nt: TGTGCCAGCAGCCCAGGGGGTGGGGGCACTGAAGCTTTCTTT

d_call: -
j_call: TRBJ2-5
v_call: TRBV7-2
clone_size: -
cdr3_aa: CASSLNGGGRETQYF
cdr3_nt: TGTGCCAGCAGCTTAAATGGGGGGGGGCGAGAGACCCAGTACTTC

d_call: -
j_call: TRBJ2-5
v_call: TRBV6-5
clone_size: few
cdr3_aa: CASSYLSFGGETQYF
cdr3_nt: TGTGCCAGCAGTTACCTATCGTTCGGCGGGGAGACCCAGTACTTC